This T cell receptor beta chain appears in the sequencing data of a study of cytomegalovirus exposure and HLA in healthy donors. The donors (healthy individuals) were bone marrow donors. As for this clone: Its antigen is unidentified. The junction differs from germline at one of its ends, possibly a read error.

The primer mix had 60 Vbeta and 13 Jbeta primers. Sequencing was performed with immunoSEQ multiplex PCR; in TCRdb, only in-frame clones are kept and a portion is missing. In the table there are hundreds of thousands of clones, roughly 84% of which are singletons. CDR1 is SEHNR, CDR2 FQNEAQ, per germline (reference sequence). The CDR3 has 14 residues. Study-wide results and limits: In a later analysis, TCR beta V- and J-gene trimming was associated with a missense DCLRE1C variant.

V usage is TRBV7-9 and J usage is TRBJ2-3, with a tentative D call TRBD1 (6 bases). The TCR was taken from a boy aged 2 to 10 in good health and CMV-seronegative. The sample was PBMCs. CDR3 nucleotide sequence: TGTTCCAGCAGCACCGGGCACAGGGAAGATACGCAGTATTTT. This translates into CSSSTGHREDTQYF. The complete variable domain, with remaining parts taken from reference TRBV7-9 and TRBJ2-3, reads DTGVSQNPRHKITKRGQNVTFRCDPISEHNRLYWYRQTLGQGPEFLTYFQNEAQLEKSRLLSDRFSAERPKGSFSTLEIQRTEQGDSAMYLCSSSTGHREDTQYFGPGTRLTVL.